The clone carrying this T cell receptor beta chain was counted a few times. Its matching antigen is unknown. Assay used: immunoSEQ multiplex PCR; TCRdb lists only in-frame clones, some missing. The repertoire includes about 100,000 clones, 88% of them detected once, and 1.8% sits in the top ten. The data are from a study of T cell responses to AZD1222 COVID-19 vaccine. Findings and caveats of the study: Unmutated variant regions are reportedly the target of nearly half of TCRs that are spike-specific. Samples come after the peak T cell response, not at day 14. Females outnumbered males among donors, who were mostly white British; clonal diversity was possibly underestimated.

The CDR3 is made up of 13 amino acids. CDR1 is SQVTM and CDR2 is ANQGSEA in the germline V gene. The V end was cut by 6 bases, the J end by 0 bases, with 12 bases between. This chain uses TRBV29-1 with TRBJ2-7, with D maybe TRBD2 (6 bases). This sequence was found in an adult in good health. This specimen was peripheral blood, taken on day 0 of AZD1222 vaccination. CDR3 in amino acids: CSVMGGTSYEQYF. Written as DNA, the CDR3 is TGCAGCGTGATGGGGGGAACCTCCTACGAGCAGTACTTC.